This T cell receptor (beta chain) was recovered during a study of vaccination and CD4 T cells after COVID-19. Study information: Median time from second vaccine dose to sampling was approximately 74 days (14 to 241). Study results and limitations: In median terms, SARS-CoV-2-reactive clonotypes went from approximately 21 to 40, a nonsignificant rise.

V was pared by 3 bases and J by 5 bases, with 18 bases of the junction left unmatched. This CDR3 comprises 17 residues. Germline CDR1 reads DFQATT; CDR2 reads SNEGSKA (reference sequence). In regard to this clonotype: The target antigen is unknown.

TCRdb re-called the PCR reads with MiXCR, one entry per CDR3 protein. The repertoire consists of 20,000 to 25,000 distinct CDR3 sequences, with about 60% occurring once and the leading ten covering 1.1%. This sample comprised CD4+ T cells from blood, obtained before SARS-CoV-2 vaccination. The chain is built from TRBV20-1 and TRBJ2-7; the match to TRBD2 covers 8 bases. The sequence came from a human donor who had recovered from COVID-19. CDR3 region: CSASHPYGLSGNDEQYF. DNA of the CDR3: TGCAGTGCTAGCCACCCCTACGGTCTTAGCGGGAACGACGAGCAGTACTTC.